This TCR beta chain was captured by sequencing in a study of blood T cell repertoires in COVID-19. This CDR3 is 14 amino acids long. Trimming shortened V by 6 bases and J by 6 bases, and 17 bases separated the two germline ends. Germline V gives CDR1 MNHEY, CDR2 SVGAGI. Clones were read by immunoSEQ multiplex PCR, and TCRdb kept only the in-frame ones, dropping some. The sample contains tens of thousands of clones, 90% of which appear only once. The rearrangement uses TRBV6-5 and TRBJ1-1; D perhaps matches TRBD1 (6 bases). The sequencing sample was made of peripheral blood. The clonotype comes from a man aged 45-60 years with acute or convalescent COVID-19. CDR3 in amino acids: CASRLQGNWAEAFF. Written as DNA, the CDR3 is TGTGCCAGCAGATTACAGGGTAATTGGGCTGAAGCTTTCTTT.